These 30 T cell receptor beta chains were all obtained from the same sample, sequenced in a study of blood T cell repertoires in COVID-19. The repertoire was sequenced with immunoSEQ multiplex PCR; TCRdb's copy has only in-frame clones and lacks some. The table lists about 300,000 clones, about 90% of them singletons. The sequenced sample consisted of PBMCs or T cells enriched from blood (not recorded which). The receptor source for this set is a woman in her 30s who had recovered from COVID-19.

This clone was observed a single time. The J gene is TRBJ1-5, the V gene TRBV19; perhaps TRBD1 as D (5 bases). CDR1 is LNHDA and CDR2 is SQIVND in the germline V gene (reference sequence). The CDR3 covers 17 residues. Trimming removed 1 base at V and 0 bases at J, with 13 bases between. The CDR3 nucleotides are TGTGCCAGTAGTATAGTAGGCAGGGCATATAGCAATCAGCCCCAGCATTTT. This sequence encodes CASSIVGRAYSNQPQHF. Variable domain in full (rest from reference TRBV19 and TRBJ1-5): DGGITQSPKYLFRKEGQNVTLSCEQNLNHDAMYWYRQDPGQGLRLIYYSQIVNDFQKGDIAEGYSVSREKKESFPLTVTSAQKNPTAFYLCASSIVGRAYSNQPQHFGDGTRLSIL.

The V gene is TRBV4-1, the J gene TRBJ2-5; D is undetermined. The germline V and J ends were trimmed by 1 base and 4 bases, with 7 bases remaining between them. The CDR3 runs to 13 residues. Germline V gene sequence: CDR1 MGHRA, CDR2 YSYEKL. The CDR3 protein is CASSQGQAETQYF. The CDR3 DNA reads TGCGCCAGCAGCCAAGGTCAAGCAGAGACCCAGTACTTC.

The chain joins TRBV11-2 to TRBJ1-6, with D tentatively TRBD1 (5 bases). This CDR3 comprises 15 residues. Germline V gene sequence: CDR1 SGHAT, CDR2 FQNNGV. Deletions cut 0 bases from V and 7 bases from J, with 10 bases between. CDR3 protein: CASSLEAGRNSPLHF. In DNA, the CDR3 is TGTGCCAGCAGCTTAGAAGCGGGGCGGAATTCACCCCTCCACTTT.

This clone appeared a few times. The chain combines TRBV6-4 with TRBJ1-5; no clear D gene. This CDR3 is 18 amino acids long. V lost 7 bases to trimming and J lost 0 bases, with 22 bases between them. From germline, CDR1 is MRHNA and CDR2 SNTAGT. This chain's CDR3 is CASNLRGIRRVSNQPQHF. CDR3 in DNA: TGTGCCAGCAACCTCCGAGGAATCCGGAGGGTTAGCAATCAGCCCCAGCATTTT.

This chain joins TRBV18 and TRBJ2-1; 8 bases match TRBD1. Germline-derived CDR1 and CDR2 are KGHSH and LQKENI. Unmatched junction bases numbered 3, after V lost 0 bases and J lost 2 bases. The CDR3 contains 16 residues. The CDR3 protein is CASSPPLGQAYNEQFF. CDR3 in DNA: TGTGCCAGCTCACCACCGTTGGGACAGGCCTACAATGAGCAGTTCTTC.

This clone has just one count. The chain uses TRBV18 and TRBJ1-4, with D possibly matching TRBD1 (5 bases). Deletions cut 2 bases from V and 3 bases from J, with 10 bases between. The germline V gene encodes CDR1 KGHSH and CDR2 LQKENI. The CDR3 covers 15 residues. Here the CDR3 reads CASSPMAGPNEKLFF. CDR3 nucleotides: TGTGCCAGCTCACCAATGGCAGGGCCTAATGAAAAACTGTTTTTT.

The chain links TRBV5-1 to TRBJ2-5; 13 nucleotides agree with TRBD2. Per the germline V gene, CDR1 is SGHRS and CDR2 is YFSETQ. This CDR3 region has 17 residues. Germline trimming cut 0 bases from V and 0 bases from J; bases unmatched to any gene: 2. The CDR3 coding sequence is TGCGCCAGCAGCTTGGGACTAGCGGGGGGCAACCAAGAGACCCAGTACTTC. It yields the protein CASSLGLAGGNQETQYF.

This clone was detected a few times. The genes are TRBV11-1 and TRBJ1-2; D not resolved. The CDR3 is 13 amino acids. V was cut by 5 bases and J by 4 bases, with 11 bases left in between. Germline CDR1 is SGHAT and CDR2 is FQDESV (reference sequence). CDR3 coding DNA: TGTGCCAGCAGCCCCCAGTGGTCCTATGGCTACACCTTC. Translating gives CASSPQWSYGYTF.

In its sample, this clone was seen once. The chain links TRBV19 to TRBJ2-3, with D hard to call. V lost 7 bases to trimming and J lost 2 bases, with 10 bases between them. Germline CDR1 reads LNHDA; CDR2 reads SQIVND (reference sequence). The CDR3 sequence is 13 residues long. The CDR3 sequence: CASNNRFTDTQYF. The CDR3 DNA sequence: TGTGCCAGTAACAACAGATTCACAGATACGCAGTATTTT.

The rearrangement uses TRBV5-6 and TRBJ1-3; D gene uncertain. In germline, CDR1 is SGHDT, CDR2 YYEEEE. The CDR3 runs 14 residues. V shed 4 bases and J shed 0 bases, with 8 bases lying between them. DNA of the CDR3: TGTGCCAGCAGCGGACTGATCTCTGGAAACACCATATATTTT. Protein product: CASSGLISGNTIYF. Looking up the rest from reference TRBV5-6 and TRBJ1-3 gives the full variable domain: DAGVTQSPTHLIKTRGQQVTLRCSPKSGHDTVSWYQQALGQGPQFIFQYYEEEERQRGNFPDRFSGHQFPNYSSELNVNALLLGDSALYLCASSGLISGNTIYFGEGSWLTVV.

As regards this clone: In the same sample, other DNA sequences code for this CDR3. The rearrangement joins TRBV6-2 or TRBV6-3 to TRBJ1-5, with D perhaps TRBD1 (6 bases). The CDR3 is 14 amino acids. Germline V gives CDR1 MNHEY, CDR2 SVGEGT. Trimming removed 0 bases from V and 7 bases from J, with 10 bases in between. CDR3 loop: CASSYSGGGQPQHF. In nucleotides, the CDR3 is TGTGCCAGCAGTTACTCAGGGGGAGGGCAGCCCCAGCATTTT.

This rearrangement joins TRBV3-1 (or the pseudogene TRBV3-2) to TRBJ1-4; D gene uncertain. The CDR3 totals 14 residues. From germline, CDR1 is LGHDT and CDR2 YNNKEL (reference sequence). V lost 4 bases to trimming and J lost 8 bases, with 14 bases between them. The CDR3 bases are TGTGCCAGCAGCCTCGGGAGTCCTGGGGAAAAACTGTTTTTT. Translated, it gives CASSLGSPGEKLFF.

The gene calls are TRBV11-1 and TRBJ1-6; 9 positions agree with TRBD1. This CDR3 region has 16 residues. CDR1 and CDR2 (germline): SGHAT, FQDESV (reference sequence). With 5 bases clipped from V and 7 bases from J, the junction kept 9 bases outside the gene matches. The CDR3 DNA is TGTGCCAGCAGCGGCGTGACGGGACAGGGAAATTCACCCCTCCACTTT. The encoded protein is CASSGVTGQGNSPLHF.

Here the CDR3 reads CASSPRTGGISSGNTIYF. In DNA, the CDR3 is TGCGCCAGCAGCCCGCGGACAGGGGGCATCAGCTCTGGAAACACCATATATTTT. The chain joins TRBV5-1 to TRBJ1-3; 11 nucleotides line up with TRBD1. Germline V gene data show CDR1 as SGHRS and CDR2 as YFSETQ. This CDR3 spans 18 amino acids. J was trimmed by 0 bases and V by 4 bases; bases with no gene match: 9.

CDR3 sequence (DNA): TGTGCCAGCCGGGACAGGGCTAACTATGGCTACACCTTC. This gives the protein CASRDRANYGYTF. The chain uses TRBV12-3 or TRBV12-4 and TRBJ1-2, with 9 bases identical to TRBD1. Losses at the gene ends were 8 bases for V and 0 bases for J; bases not matched to a gene: 1. CDR3 size: 13 residues.

CDR3 bases: TGTGCCAGCAGCCCGACTTTGACAGGGGATACTGAAGCTTTCTTT. It yields the protein CASSPTLTGDTEAFF. V gene TRBV7-9 combines with J gene TRBJ1-1; 8 positions match TRBD1. Trimming removed 5 bases from V and 5 bases from J; junction bases left unmatched: 10. The CDR3 length is 15 residues. Per the germline V gene, CDR1 is SEHNR and CDR2 is FQNEAQ (reference sequence).

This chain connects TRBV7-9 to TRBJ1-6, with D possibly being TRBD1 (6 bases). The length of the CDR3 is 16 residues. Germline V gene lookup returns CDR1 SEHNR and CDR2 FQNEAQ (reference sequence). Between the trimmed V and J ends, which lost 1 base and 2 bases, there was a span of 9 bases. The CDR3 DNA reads TGTGCCAGCAGCTTAGGCACAGGGACCTATAATTCACCCCTCCACTTT. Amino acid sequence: CASSLGTGTYNSPLHF.

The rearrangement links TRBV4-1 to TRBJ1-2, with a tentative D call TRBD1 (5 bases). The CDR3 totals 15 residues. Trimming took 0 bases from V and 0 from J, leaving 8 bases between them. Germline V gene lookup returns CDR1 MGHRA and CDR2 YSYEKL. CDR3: CASSQERGPNYGYTF. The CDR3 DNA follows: TGCGCCAGCAGCCAAGAAAGGGGCCCTAACTATGGCTACACCTTC.

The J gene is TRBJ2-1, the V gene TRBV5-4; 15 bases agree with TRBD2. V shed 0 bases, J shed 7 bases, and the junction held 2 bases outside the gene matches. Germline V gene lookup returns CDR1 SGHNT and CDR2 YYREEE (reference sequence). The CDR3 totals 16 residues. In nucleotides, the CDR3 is TGTGCCAGCAGCTTGGTTGGGACTAGCGGGGGGAATGAGCAGTTCTTC. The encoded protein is CASSLVGTSGGNEQFF.

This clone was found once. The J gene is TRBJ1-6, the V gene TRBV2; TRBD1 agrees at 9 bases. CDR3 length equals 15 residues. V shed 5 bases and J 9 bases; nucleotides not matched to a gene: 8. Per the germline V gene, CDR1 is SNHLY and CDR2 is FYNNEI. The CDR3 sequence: CASSPDRGFGSPLHF. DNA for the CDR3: TGTGCCAGCAGTCCCGACAGGGGGTTTGGTTCACCCCTCCACTTT.

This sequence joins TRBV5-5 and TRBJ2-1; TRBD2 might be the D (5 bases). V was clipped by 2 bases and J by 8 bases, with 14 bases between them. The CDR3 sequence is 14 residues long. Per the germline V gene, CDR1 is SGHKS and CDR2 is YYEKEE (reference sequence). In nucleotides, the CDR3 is TGTGCCAGCAGCTTTCAAGCGGATTATGATGAGCAGTTCTTC. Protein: CASSFQADYDEQFF.

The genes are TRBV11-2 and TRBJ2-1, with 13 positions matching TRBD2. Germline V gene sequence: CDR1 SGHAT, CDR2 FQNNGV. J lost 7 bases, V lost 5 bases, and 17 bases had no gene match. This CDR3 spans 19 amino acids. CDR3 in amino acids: CASSAAQSLAGGLRNEQFF. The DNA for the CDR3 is TGTGCCAGCAGCGCCGCTCAATCACTAGCGGGGGGGTTAAGGAATGAGCAGTTCTTC.

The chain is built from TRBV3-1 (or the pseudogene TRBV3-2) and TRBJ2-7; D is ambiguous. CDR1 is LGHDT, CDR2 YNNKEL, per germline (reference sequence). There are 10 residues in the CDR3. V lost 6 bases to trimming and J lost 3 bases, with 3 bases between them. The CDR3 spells CASSHYEQYF. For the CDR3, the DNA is TGTGCCAGCAGTCACTACGAGCAGTACTTC.

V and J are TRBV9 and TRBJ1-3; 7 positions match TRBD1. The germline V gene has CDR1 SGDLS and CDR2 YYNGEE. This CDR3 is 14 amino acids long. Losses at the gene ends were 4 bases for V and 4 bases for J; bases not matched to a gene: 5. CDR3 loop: CASSTGDRGNTIYF. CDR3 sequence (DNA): TGTGCCAGCAGCACAGGGGACAGAGGAAACACCATATATTTT.

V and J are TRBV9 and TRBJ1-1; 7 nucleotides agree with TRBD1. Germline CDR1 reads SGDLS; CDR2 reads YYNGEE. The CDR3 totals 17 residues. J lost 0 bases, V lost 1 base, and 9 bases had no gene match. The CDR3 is CASSVNRDSDLNTEAFF. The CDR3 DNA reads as TGTGCCAGCAGCGTAAATAGGGACAGCGACCTGAACACTGAAGCTTTCTTT.

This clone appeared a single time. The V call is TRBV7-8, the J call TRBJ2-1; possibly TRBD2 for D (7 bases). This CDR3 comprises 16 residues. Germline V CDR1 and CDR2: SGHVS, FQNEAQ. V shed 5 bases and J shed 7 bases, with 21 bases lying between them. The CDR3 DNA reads TGTGCCAGCAGCCCCCTTGGGCGGGGGCCGGGGAATGAGCAGTTCTTC. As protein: CASSPLGRGPGNEQFF. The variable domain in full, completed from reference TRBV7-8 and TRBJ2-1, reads GAGVSQSPRYKVAKRGQDVALRCDPISGHVSLFWYQQALGQGPEFLTYFQNEAQLDKSGLPSDRFFAERPEGSVSTLKIQRTQQEDSAVYLCASSPLGRGPGNEQFFGPGTRLTVL.

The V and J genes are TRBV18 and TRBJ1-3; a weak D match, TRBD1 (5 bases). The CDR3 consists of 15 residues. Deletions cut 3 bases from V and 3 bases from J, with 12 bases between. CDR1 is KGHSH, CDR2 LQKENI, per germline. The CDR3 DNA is TGTGCCAGCTCACCCCAGGGTACAAATGGAAACACCATATATTTT. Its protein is CASSPQGTNGNTIYF.

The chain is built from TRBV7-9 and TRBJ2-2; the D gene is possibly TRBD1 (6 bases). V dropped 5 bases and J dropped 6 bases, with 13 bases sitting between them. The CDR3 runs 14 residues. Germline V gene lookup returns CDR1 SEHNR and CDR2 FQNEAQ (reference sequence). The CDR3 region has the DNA TGTGCCAGCAGCACTTACAGGGACGCCGGGGAGCTGTTTTTT. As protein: CASSTYRDAGELFF.

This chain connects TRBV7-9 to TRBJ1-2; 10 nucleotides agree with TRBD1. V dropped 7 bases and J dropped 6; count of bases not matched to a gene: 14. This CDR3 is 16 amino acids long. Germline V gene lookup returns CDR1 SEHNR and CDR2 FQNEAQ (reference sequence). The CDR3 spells CASIPDRGRFGNGYTF. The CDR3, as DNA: TGTGCCAGCATCCCAGACAGGGGGCGCTTCGGAAATGGCTACACCTTC.

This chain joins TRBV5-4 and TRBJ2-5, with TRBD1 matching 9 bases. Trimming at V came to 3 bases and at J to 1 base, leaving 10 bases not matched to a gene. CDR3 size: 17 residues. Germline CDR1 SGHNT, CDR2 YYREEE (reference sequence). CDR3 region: CASSSTGGGGFQETQYF. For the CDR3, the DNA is TGTGCCAGCAGCTCCACAGGGGGCGGGGGATTCCAAGAGACCCAGTACTTC.